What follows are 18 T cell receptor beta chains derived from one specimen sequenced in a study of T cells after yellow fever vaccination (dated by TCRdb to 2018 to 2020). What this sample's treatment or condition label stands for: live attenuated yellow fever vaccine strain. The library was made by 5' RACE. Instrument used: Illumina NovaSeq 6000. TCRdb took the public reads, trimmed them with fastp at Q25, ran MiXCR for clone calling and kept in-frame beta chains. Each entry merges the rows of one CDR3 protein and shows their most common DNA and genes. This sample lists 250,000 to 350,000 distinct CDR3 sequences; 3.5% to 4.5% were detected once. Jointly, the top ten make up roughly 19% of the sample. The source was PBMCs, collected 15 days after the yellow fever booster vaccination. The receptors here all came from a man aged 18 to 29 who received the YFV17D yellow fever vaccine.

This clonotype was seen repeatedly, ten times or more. CDR3 coding DNA: TGTGCCAGCATCAGTATAGGGGGCGGAGGGGTGAACACTGAAGCTTTCTTT. This sequence encodes CASISIGGGGVNTEAFF. This rearrangement joins TRBV6-5 to TRBJ1-1, with TRBD1 matching 7 bases. The V gene end was trimmed by 7 bases and the J gene end by 0 bases; junction bases not matched to a gene: 14. In germline, CDR1 is MNHEY, CDR2 SVGAGI. The CDR3 has 17 residues.

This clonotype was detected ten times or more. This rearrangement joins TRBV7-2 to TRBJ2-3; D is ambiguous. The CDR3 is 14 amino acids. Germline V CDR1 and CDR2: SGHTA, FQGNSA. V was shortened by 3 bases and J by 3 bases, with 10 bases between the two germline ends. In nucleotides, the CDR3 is TGTGCCAGCAGCTTCCTAGTCAGTACAGATACGCAGTATTTT. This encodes CASSFLVSTDTQYF.

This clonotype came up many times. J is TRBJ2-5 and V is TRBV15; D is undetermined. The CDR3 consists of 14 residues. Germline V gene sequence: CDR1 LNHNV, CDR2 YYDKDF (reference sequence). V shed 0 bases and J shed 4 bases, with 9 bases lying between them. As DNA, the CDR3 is TGTGCCACCAGCAGAGACCATGGTGGAGAGACCCAGTACTTC. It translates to CATSRDHGGETQYF.

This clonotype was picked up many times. The CDR3 loop is CASGSAGGSEQYF. The CDR3 DNA reads as TGTGCCAGTGGCTCCGCGGGTGGTTCGGAGCAGTACTTC. The rearrangement joins TRBV27 to TRBJ2-7; possible D gene TRBD2, 5 bases. The ends were cut back, 9 bases at V and 7 bases at J, with 19 bases in the middle. The germline CDR1 and CDR2 sequences are MNHEY and SMNVEV (reference sequence). The CDR3 runs 13 residues.

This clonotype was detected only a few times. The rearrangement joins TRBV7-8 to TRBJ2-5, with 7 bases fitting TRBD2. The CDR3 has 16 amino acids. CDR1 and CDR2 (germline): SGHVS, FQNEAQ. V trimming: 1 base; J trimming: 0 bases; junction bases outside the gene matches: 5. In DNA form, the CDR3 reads TGTGCCAGCAGCTTAGGGGTGGGGGGGTACCAAGAGACCCAGTACTTC. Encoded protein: CASSLGVGGYQETQYF.

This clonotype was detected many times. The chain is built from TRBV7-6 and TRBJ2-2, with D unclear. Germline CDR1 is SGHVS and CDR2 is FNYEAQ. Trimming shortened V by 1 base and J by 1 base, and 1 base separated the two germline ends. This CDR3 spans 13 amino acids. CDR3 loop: CASSLENTGELFF. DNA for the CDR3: TGTGCCAGCAGCTTAGAGAACACCGGGGAGCTGTTTTTT.

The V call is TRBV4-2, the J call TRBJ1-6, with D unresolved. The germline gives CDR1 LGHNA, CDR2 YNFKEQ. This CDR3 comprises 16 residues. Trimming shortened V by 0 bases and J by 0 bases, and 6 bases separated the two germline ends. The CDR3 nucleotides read TGTGCCAGCAGCCAAGAGGGGAGCTCCTATAATTCACCCCTCCACTTT. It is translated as CASSQEGSSYNSPLHF.

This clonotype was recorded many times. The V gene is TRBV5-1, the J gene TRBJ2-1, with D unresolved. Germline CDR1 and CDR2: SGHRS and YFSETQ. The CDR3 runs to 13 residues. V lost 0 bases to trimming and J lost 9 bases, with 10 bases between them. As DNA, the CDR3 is TGCGCCAGCAGCTTGGGTCGTGTTCTTGAGCAGTTCTTC. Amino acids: CASSLGRVLEQFF.

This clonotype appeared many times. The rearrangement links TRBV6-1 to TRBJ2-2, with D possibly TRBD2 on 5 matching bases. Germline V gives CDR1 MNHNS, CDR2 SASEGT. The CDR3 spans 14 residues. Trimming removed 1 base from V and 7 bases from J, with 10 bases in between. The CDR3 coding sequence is TGTGCCAGCAGTGAAGGTTCTGAGGGCGGGGAGCTGTTTTTT. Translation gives CASSEGSEGGELFF.

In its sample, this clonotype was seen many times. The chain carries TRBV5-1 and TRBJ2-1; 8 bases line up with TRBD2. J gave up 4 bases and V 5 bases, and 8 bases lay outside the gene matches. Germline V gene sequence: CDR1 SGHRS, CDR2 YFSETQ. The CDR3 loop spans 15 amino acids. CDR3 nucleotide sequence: TGCGCCAGCAGTACCGGAGGGACTAGTTACAATGAGCAGTTCTTC. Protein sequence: CASSTGGTSYNEQFF. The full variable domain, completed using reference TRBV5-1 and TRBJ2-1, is KAGVTQTPRYLIKTRGQQVTLSCSPISGHRSVSWYQQTPGQGLQFLFEYFSETQRNKGNFPGRFSGRQFSNSRSEMNVSTLELGDSALYLCASSTGGTSYNEQFFGPGTRLTVL.

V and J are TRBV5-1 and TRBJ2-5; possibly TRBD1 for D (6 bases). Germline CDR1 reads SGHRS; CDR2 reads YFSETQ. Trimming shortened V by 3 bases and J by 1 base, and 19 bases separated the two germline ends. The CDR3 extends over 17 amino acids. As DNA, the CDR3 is TGCGCCAGCAGCTCGGGGATAGGGGGATGGGCCCAAGAGACCCAGTACTTC. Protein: CASSSGIGGWAQETQYF.

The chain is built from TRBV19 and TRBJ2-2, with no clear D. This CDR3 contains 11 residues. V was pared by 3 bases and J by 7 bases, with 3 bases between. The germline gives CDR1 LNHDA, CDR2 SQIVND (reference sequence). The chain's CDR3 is CASSMFGELFF. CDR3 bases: TGTGCCAGTAGTATGTTCGGGGAGCTGTTTTTT. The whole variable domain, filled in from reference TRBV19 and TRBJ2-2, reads DGGITQSPKYLFRKEGQNVTLSCEQNLNHDAMYWYRQDPGQGLRLIYYSQIVNDFQKGDIAEGYSVSREKKESFPLTVTSAQKNPTAFYLCASSMFGELFFGEGSRLTVL.

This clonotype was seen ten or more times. CDR3 in DNA: TGCAGTGCTAGAGGTCAGGGGTCACTAGCGGGGATCCAAGAGACCCAGTACTTC. It encodes CSARGQGSLAGIQETQYF. V is TRBV20-1 and J is TRBJ2-5; TRBD2 matches at 10 bases. This CDR3 is 18 amino acids long. V shed 1 base, J shed 1 base, and the junction held 12 bases outside the gene matches. CDR1 and CDR2 (germline): DFQATT, SNEGSKA (reference sequence).

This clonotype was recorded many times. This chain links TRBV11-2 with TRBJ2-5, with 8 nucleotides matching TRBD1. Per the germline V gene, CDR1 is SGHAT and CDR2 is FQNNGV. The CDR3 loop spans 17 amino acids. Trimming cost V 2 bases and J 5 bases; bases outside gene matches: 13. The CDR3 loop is CASSLRTGGVIHETQYF. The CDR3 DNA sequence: TGTGCCAGCAGCTTACGAACAGGGGGAGTTATCCACGAGACCCAGTACTTC. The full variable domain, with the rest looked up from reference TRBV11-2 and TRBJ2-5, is EAGVAQSPRYKIIEKRQSVAFWCNPISGHATLYWYQQILGQGPKLLIQFQNNGVVDDSQLPKDRFSAERLKGVDSTLKIQPAKLEDSAVYLCASSLRTGGVIHETQYFGPGTRLLVL.

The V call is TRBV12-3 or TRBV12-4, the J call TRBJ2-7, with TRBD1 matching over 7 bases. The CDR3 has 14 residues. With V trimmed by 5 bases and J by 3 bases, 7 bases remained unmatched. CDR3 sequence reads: CASSPGTEGYEQYF. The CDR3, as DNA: TGTGCCAGCAGTCCCGGGACAGAGGGCTACGAGCAGTACTTC.

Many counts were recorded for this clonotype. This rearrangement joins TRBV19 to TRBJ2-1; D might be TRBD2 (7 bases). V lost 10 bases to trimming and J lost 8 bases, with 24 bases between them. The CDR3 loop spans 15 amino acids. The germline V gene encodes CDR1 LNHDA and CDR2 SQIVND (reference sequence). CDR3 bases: TGTGCCACGCCCCTGGGGGGGGGGGGCATGGATGAGCAGTTCTTC. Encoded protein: CATPLGGGGMDEQFF.

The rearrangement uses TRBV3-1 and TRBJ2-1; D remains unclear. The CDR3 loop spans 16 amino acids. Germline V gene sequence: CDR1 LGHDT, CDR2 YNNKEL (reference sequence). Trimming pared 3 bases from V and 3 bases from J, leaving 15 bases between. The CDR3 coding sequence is TGTGCCAGCAGCCAGGCCGCTCCCAGCGTCTACAATGAGCAGTTCTTC. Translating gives CASSQAAPSVYNEQFF.

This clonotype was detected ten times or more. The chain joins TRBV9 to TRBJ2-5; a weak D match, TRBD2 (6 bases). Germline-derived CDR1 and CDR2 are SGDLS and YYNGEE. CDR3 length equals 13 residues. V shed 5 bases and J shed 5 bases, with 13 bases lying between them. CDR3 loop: CASSKTSLETQYF. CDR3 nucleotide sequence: TGTGCCAGCAGTAAGACTAGTTTGGAGACCCAGTACTTC.